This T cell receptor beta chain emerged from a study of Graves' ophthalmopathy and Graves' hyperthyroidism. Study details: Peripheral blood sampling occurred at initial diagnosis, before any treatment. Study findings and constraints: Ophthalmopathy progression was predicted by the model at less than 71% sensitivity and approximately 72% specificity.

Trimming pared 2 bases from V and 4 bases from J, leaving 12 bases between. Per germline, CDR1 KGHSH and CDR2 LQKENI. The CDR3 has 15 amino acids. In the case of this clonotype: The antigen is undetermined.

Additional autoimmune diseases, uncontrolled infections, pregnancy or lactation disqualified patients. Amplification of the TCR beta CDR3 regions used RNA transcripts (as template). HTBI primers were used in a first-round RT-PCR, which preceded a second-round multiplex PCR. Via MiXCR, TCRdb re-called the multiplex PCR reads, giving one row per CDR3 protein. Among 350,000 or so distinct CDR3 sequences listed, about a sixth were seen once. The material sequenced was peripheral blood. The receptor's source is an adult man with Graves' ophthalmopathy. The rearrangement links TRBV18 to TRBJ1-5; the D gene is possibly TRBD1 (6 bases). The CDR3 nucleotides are TGTGCCAGCTCACCATCGGACAGTCCGAATCAGCCCCAGCATTTT. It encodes CASSPSDSPNQPQHF.